Listed here are 3 T cell receptor beta chains from one sample, sequenced in a study of human T cells and chemical hapten exposure. TCRdb re-derived calls from the RACE reads in MiXCR, one entry per CDR3 protein. The table records 250,000 or so distinct CDR3 sequences, 7% to 10% of them present only once. The time point denotes: pre-sensitization, week 0. The treatment: therapeutic diphenylcyclopropenone sensitization with weekly scalp DPC. This specimen was whole blood, taken in connection with sensitization to the hapten diphenylcyclopropenone (DPC). The receptors shown here come from a woman in her thirties or forties with alopecia areata. Some clones in this sample may be carry-over from other donors' samples.

The chain is built from TRBV21-1 and TRBJ2-1; TRBD2 reflects the table's D call only, with no check against the DNA. TRBV21-1 is annotated as a pseudogene. The CDR3 sequence is 18 residues long. The CDR3 sequence: CASLTLLAGGRQDNEQFF. CDR3 in DNA: TGTGCCAGCTTGACTCTACTAGCGGGGGGCCGACAGGACAATGAGCAGTTCTTC.

In regard to this clonotype: Compared with germline, one end of the junction differs, possibly owing to a read error. The rearrangement uses TRBV20-1 and TRBJ2-6; D is possibly TRBD1 (5 bases). CDR1 and CDR2 from the germline V gene are DFQATT and SNEGSKA (reference sequence). This CDR3 comprises 15 residues. This chain's CDR3 is CSASSRFSGANALTF. The CDR3 nucleotides are TGCAGTGCTAGTAGTCGGTTCTCTGGGGCCAACGCCCTGACTTTC.

This clonotype has just a few counts. The chain is built from TRBV6-5 and TRBJ1-6, with D perhaps TRBD1 (5 bases). The CDR3 totals 14 residues. In germline, CDR1 is MNHEY, CDR2 SVGAGI. Trimming cost V 5 bases and J 7 bases, with 12 bases left between them. The CDR3 sequence: CASSPPGFNSPLHF. CDR3 in DNA: TGTGCCAGCAGTCCCCCAGGGTTCAATTCACCCCTCCACTTT.